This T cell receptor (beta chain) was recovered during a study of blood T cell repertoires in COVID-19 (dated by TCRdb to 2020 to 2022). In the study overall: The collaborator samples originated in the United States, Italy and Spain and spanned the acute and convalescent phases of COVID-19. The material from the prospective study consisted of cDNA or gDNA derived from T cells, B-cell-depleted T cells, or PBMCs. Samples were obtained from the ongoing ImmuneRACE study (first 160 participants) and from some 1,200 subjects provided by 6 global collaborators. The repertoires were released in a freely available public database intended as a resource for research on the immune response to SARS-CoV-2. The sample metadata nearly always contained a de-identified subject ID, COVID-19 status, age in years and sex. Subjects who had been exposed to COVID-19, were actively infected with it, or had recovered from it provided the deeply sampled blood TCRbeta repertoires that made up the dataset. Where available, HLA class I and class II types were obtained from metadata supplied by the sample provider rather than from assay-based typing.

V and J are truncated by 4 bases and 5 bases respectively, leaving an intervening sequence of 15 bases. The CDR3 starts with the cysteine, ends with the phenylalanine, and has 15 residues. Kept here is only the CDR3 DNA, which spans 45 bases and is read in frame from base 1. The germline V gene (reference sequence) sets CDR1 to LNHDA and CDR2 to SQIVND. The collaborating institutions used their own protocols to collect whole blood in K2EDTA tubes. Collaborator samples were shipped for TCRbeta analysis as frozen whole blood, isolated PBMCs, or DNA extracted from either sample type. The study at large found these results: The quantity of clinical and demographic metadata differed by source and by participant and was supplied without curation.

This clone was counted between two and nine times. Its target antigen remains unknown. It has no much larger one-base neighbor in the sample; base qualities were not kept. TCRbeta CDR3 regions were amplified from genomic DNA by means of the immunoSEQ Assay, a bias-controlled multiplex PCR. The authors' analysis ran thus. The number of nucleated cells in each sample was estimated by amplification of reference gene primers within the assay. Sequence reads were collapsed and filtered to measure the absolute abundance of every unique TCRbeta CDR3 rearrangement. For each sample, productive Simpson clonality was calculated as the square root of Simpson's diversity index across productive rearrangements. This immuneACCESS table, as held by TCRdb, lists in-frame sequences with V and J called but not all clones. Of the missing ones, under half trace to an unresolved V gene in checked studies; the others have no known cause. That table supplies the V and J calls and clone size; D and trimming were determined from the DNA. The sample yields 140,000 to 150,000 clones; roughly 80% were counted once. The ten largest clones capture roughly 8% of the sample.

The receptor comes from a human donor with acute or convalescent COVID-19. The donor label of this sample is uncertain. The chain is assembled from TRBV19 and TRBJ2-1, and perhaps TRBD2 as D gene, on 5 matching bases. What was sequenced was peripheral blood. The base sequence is TGTGCCAGTAGTACGTTAGCGACAACCCACAATGAGCAGTTCTTC. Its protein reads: CASSTLATTHNEQFF.